This T cell receptor (beta chain) was observed in a study of circulating CD8 cells and anti-PD-1 response in melanoma. Whole-study results and caveats: Peptide assays on expanded sorted subsets replaced tumor-based reactivity testing.

The sample holds a few counts of this clonotype. Its antigen remains unidentified. The length of the CDR3 is 14 residues. Trimming stripped 7 bases from V and 4 bases from J, with 16 bases between. The germline CDR1 and CDR2 sequences are LNHDA and SQIVND (reference sequence). Each library started from about 15 ng of total RNA using the QIAseq Immune Repertoire TCR panel. Each CDR3 protein is one row after TCRdb ran MiXCR on the reads. The sample consists of under 650 distinct CDR3 sequences, 6.5% to 7% of them appearing once. From live CD3+CD8+TCRalphabeta+ cells, four PD-1 and/or TIGIT subsets were sorted.

This specimen was CD8+ T cells from PBMCs, taken at baseline or after one month of anti-PD-1 therapy (not recorded which). The source of this sequence is a human donor with melanoma. The chain recombines TRBV19 with TRBJ1-2, with D possibly matching TRBD1 (5 bases). In DNA, the CDR3 is TGTGCCAGTACCCTATCGGGACCTTTCTATGGCTACACCTTC. Protein: CASTLSGPFYGYTF.